This T cell receptor (beta chain) was captured by sequencing in a study of OX40 agonist ivuxolimab in advanced cancers. Overall study results and limits: Expanded clones were, on average, more numerous among CD8+ T cells than CD4+.

Turning to this clone: Its cognate antigen is unknown.

Per germline, CDR1 SGHTA and CDR2 FQGNSA. The length of the CDR3 is 12 residues. V was pared by 5 bases and J by 6 bases, with 8 bases between. Using immunoSEQ multiplex PCR, the repertoire was profiled, and TCRdb retains in-frame clones only, with some absent. The sample has about 100,000 clones; roughly 90% are singletons. The sequence derives from an adult with an advanced solid tumor such as melanoma, head and neck, liver or kidney cancer. The rearrangement joins TRBV7-2 to TRBJ2-1; D is uncertain. The sample was CD4+ or CD8+ T cells sorted from blood, taken in a trial of the OX40 agonist ivuxolimab. The DNA for the CDR3 is TGTGCCAGCAGCCTAGGAGTCAATGAGCAGTTCTTC. Translating it yields CASSLGVNEQFF.